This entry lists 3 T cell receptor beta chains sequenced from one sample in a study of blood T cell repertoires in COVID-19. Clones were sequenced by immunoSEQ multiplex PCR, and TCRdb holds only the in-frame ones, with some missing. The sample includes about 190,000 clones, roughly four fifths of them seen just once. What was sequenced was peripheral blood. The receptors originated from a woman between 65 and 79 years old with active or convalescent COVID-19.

Written as DNA, the CDR3 is TGTGCCAGCAGCGCAAGGACAGGGGGCGCAGCAGAGACCCAGTACTTC. As protein: CASSARTGGAAETQYF. This chain joins TRBV9 and TRBJ2-5; 11 nucleotides match TRBD1. The germline CDR1 and CDR2 sequences are SGDLS and YYNGEE. V lost 3 bases, J lost 4 bases, and 8 bases stayed unmatched. The CDR3 contains 16 residues.

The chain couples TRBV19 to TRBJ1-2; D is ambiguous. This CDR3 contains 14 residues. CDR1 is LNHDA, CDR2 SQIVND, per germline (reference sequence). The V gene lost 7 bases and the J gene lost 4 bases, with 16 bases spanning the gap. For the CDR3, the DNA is TGTGCCAGTACCCCCGGGATCCGAGGCTATGGCTACACCTTC. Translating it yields CASTPGIRGYGYTF.

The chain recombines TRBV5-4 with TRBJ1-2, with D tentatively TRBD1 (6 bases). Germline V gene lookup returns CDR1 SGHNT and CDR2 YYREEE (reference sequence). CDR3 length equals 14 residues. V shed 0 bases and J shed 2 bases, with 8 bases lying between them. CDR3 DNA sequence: TGTGCCAGCAGCTTGGCCGGGACAAACTATGGCTACACCTTC. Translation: CASSLAGTNYGYTF.